One sample yielded the 23 T cell receptor beta chains listed below, sequenced in a study of tissue T cells after allogeneic stem cell transplantation. Clones were read by immunoSEQ multiplex PCR, and TCRdb kept only the in-frame ones, dropping some. This sample carries 25,000 to 35,000 clones, less than 90% of them seen once, and the ten largest clones take 3% to 4%. Source: blood, taken before transplantation. The receptor set was obtained from a woman aged 18-49 years who later had graft-versus-host disease after an allogeneic stem cell transplant.

This rearrangement joins TRBV10-3 to TRBJ2-3; 8 bases line up with TRBD1. The CDR3 runs to 16 residues. The germline CDR1 and CDR2 sequences are ENHRY and SYGVKD. V shed 10 bases, J shed 4 bases, and the junction held 16 bases outside the gene matches. The CDR3 here is CATQKTDRGTSDTQYF. The CDR3 nucleotides read TGTGCCACCCAGAAAACCGACAGGGGTACTTCAGATACGCAGTATTTT.

This chain joins TRBV18 and TRBJ2-5, with TRBD1 identical over 8 bases. This CDR3 comprises 13 residues. Trimming at V came to 3 bases and at J to 4 bases, leaving 1 base not matched to a gene. CDR1 and CDR2 (germline): KGHSH, LQKENI. CDR3 amino acids: CASSPGTGETQYF. The CDR3 nucleotides are TGTGCCAGCTCACCCGGGACAGGAGAGACCCAGTACTTC.

V usage is TRBV6-6 and J usage is TRBJ1-5, with D tentatively TRBD1 (5 bases). The germline CDR1 and CDR2 sequences are MNHNY and SVGAGI (reference sequence). The CDR3 is made up of 15 amino acids. Trimming cost V 0 bases and J 4 bases, with 10 bases left between them. The CDR3 is CASSYSNQGNQPQHF. CDR3 coding DNA: TGTGCCAGCAGTTACTCGAATCAGGGAAATCAGCCCCAGCATTTT.

The rearrangement joins TRBV9 to TRBJ2-1; 8 bases match TRBD1. The CDR3 extends over 15 amino acids. Trimming took 5 bases from V and 0 from J; bases not matched to a gene: 4. Germline V gene lookup returns CDR1 SGDLS and CDR2 YYNGEE. The CDR3 sequence is CASRGQGGSYNEQFF. In DNA, the CDR3 is TGTGCCAGCAGAGGACAGGGAGGCTCCTACAATGAGCAGTTCTTC. The variable domain in full, with the rest retrieved from reference TRBV9 and TRBJ2-1, is DSGVTQTPKHLITATGQRVTLRCSPRSGDLSVYWYQQSLDQGLQFLIQYYNGEERAKGNILERFSAQQFPDLHSELNLSSLELGDSALYFCASRGQGGSYNEQFFGPGTRLTVL.

This clone was detected only a few times. The rearrangement joins TRBV4-3 to TRBJ2-7; 9 nucleotides agree with TRBD1. The V segment lost 6 bases and the J segment 3 bases; nucleotides outside the gene matches: 6. CDR1 is LGHNA and CDR2 is YSLEER in the germline V gene. The CDR3 is 14 residues long. CDR3 nucleotide sequence: TGCGCCAGCAGTCTTCGGACAGGGGTCTACGAGCAGTACTTC. Encoded protein: CASSLRTGVYEQYF.

The V and J genes are TRBV24-1 and TRBJ1-4, with 8 bases fitting TRBD1. Germline V gene lookup returns CDR1 KGHDR and CDR2 SFDVKD. The junction had 5 bases not matched to a gene; V was cut back by 4 bases and J by 5 bases. The CDR3 loop spans 15 amino acids. For the CDR3, the DNA is TGTGCCACCAGTGACCGGGACAGGACGAATGAAAAACTGTTTTTT. This codes for CATSDRDRTNEKLFF.

The chain joins TRBV9 to TRBJ1-2; D perhaps matches TRBD1 (6 bases). With 3 bases removed from V and 7 bases from J, the gap between germline ends came to 16 bases. The CDR3 has 14 residues. Germline values: CDR1 SGDLS, CDR2 YYNGEE. The CDR3 DNA sequence: TGTGCCAGCAGCGCCCTAGGGGGTAGGCCTGGCTACACCTTC. Translation gives CASSALGGRPGYTF.

This clone was counted only a few times. The chain links TRBV2 to TRBJ1-5; TRBD1 matches at 9 bases. This CDR3 has 15 amino acids. The J segment lost 3 bases and the V segment lost 6 bases, leaving 6 bases of the junction unmatched. Germline V lookup: CDR1 SNHLY, CDR2 FYNNEI. In nucleotides, the CDR3 is TGTGCCAGCAGGGCGACAGGGGGAAACAATCAGCCCCAGCATTTT. Protein: CASRATGGNNQPQHF.

This clone was counted only a few times. This chain uses TRBV6-4 with TRBJ2-2; a possible D gene is TRBD2 (6 bases). This CDR3 contains 13 residues. The V and J ends lost 4 bases and 3 bases respectively, with 6 bases between them. Germline V CDR1 and CDR2: MRHNA, SNTAGT. The CDR3 loop reads CASSVADTGELFF. DNA for the CDR3: TGTGCCAGCAGTGTAGCGGACACCGGGGAGCTGTTTTTT.

This chain links TRBV4-3 with TRBJ2-1, with 10 bases matching TRBD1. Germline values: CDR1 LGHNA, CDR2 YSLEER. This CDR3 contains 14 residues. The V gene end was trimmed by 4 bases and the J gene end by 7 bases; junction bases not matched to a gene: 4. CDR3 coding DNA: TGCGCCAGCAGCCGGGACAGGGGTTTGAATGAGCAGTTCTTC. Translating it yields CASSRDRGLNEQFF.

The V call is TRBV10-3, the J call TRBJ2-5, with 8 bases fitting TRBD2. The V and J ends lost 2 bases and 2 bases, in that order; junction bases with no gene match: 4. The CDR3 runs 15 residues. Germline CDR1 and CDR2: ENHRY and SYGVKD. This CDR3 is CAISESGGPQETQYF. The CDR3 coding sequence is TGTGCCATCAGTGAGAGCGGGGGCCCACAAGAGACCCAGTACTTC.

The chain is built from TRBV20-1 and TRBJ1-4; D remains ambiguous. The CDR3 is made up of 13 amino acids. Trimming took off 3 bases at V and 8 bases at J, with 13 bases between the two ends. CDR1 and CDR2 (germline): DFQATT, SNEGSKA (reference sequence). The CDR3 DNA is TGCAGTGCTAGTGAGCCCCTAGGGGAAAAACTGTTTTTT. It encodes CSASEPLGEKLFF.

The chain has TRBV27 and TRBJ1-4; D call uncertain. Trimming shortened V by 6 bases and J by 8 bases, and 16 bases separated the two germline ends. Germline-derived CDR1 and CDR2 are MNHEY and SMNVEV (reference sequence). The CDR3 extends over 14 amino acids. The CDR3 coding sequence is TGTGCCAGCAGGGGGTTGGGAGATGGGGAAAAACTGTTTTTT. It encodes CASRGLGDGEKLFF.

J is TRBJ2-7 and V is TRBV6-1, with D perhaps given as TRBD1 or TRBD2 (5 bases each). V was clipped by 2 bases and J by 7 bases, with 27 bases between them. There are 18 residues in the CDR3. Germline CDR1 MNHNS, CDR2 SASEGT. CDR3 sequence (DNA): TGTGCCAGCAGTGAAATGACGGCCCTTCCATTGGGGGTCCGAGAGCAGTACTTC. Translation: CASSEMTALPLGVREQYF.

This sequence joins TRBV29-1 and TRBJ2-3; TRBD1 or TRBD2 may be the D gene (5 bases each). The CDR3 covers 14 residues. Germline V gene sequence: CDR1 SQVTM, CDR2 ANQGSEA. Deletions cut 7 bases from V and 2 bases from J, with 16 bases between. The chain's CDR3 is CSAPGTVITDTQYF. For the CDR3, the DNA is TGCAGCGCTCCCGGGACGGTGATCACAGATACGCAGTATTTT.

The rearrangement links TRBV29-1 to TRBJ1-1; 7 bases agree with TRBD1. With 6 bases clipped from V and 1 base from J, the junction kept 5 bases outside the gene matches. The CDR3 has 13 amino acids. Per germline, CDR1 SQVTM and CDR2 ANQGSEA. CDR3 sequence: CSVRGQPNTEAFF. The DNA of the CDR3 is TGCAGCGTCCGGGGACAGCCGAACACTGAAGCTTTCTTT.

The rearrangement links TRBV19 to TRBJ1-4; D is perhaps TRBD1 (6 bases). The CDR3 consists of 15 residues. Looked up from germline, CDR1 is LNHDA and CDR2 is SQIVND (reference sequence). V was pared by 7 bases and J by 4 bases, with 16 bases between. The CDR3, as DNA: TGTGCCAGTACCGGCTTCGGACAGTATAATGAAAAACTGTTTTTT. It encodes CASTGFGQYNEKLFF.

V is TRBV11-1 and J is TRBJ2-2; the match to TRBD1 covers 7 bases. V lost 2 bases and J lost 6; bases outside the gene matches: 6. The CDR3 length is 15 residues. Germline assignment: CDR1 SGHAT and CDR2 FQDESV (reference sequence). CDR3 in DNA: TGTGCCAGCAGCTTATCGACAGGGTTAGCCGGGGAGCTGTTTTTT. This codes for CASSLSTGLAGELFF. Full variable domain (remainder filled in from reference TRBV11-1 and TRBJ2-2): EAEVAQSPRYKITEKSQAVAFWCDPISGHATLYWYRQILGQGPELLVQFQDESVVDDSQLPKDRFSAERLKGVDSTLKIQPAELGDSAMYLCASSLSTGLAGELFFGEGSRLTVL.

The rearrangement links TRBV28 to TRBJ2-3; no reliable D call. Germline V CDR1 and CDR2: MDHEN, SYDVKM. Deletions cut 4 bases from V and 2 bases from J, with 4 bases between. The CDR3 runs to 12 residues. The CDR3 DNA reads as TGTGCCAGCAGTTCATACACAGATACGCAGTATTTT. Protein product: CASSSYTDTQYF.

V is TRBV19 and J is TRBJ2-7; 10 positions agree with TRBD1. CDR3 length equals 15 residues. Per the germline V gene, CDR1 is LNHDA and CDR2 is SQIVND (reference sequence). With 5 bases clipped from V and 7 bases from J, the junction kept 11 bases outside the gene matches. CDR3 protein: CASSPRTGGSREQYF. The CDR3 region has the DNA TGTGCCAGTAGTCCGAGGACAGGGGGGAGTCGAGAGCAGTACTTC. Supplemented by reference TRBV19 and TRBJ2-7, the full variable domain reads DGGITQSPKYLFRKEGQNVTLSCEQNLNHDAMYWYRQDPGQGLRLIYYSQIVNDFQKGDIAEGYSVSREKKESFPLTVTSAQKNPTAFYLCASSPRTGGSREQYFGPGTRLTVT.

V usage is TRBV4-1 and J usage is TRBJ2-7, with 11 nucleotides matching TRBD2. Germline CDR1 reads MGHRA; CDR2 reads YSYEKL. The CDR3 is 18 residues long. The V gene end was trimmed by 1 base and the J gene end by 0 bases; junction bases not matched to a gene: 8. DNA of the CDR3: TGCGCCAGCAGCCAAGTCCCACTAGCGGGGGAGAGCTCCTACGAGCAGTACTTC. It is translated as CASSQVPLAGESSYEQYF.

The genes are TRBV19 and TRBJ1-4; D possibly corresponds to TRBD1 (5 bases). The CDR3 has 16 residues. Per the germline V gene, CDR1 is LNHDA and CDR2 is SQIVND (reference sequence). The V end was cut by 5 bases, the J end by 6 bases, with 19 bases between. CDR3 loop: CASSLPRDQLHEKLFF. As DNA, the CDR3 is TGTGCCAGTAGTCTCCCCCGGGACCAGCTTCATGAAAAACTGTTTTTT.

V and J are TRBV4-1 and TRBJ2-1; 12 bases line up with TRBD2. The V and J ends lost 6 bases and 6 bases, in that order; junction bases with no gene match: 6. The CDR3 sequence is 15 residues long. CDR1 and CDR2 (germline): MGHRA, YSYEKL. The CDR3 nucleotides are TGCGCCAGCAGACTAGCGGGAGGCGGGAGCAATGAGCAGTTCTTC. Protein sequence: CASRLAGGGSNEQFF.